A single sample gave rise to the 14 T cell receptor beta chains below, sequenced in a study of cytomegalovirus exposure and HLA in healthy donors. PCR involved 60 Vbeta and 13 Jbeta primers. Produced via immunoSEQ multiplex PCR; TCRdb's table is partial and in-frame only. Here the sample spans about 190,000 clones, 60% to 80% being singletons. The sequenced material came from PBMCs. The source of these receptors is a woman in her 30s in good health and CMV-seropositive.

This clone was seen only a few times. This chain links TRBV9 with TRBJ2-1, with a weak D call TRBD2 (6 bases). V lost 4 bases and J 3 bases, leaving 11 bases between the germline ends. CDR3 length: 14 residues. In germline, CDR1 is SGDLS, CDR2 YYNGEE. The CDR3 region has the DNA TGTGCCAGCAGCTTGGGTAGCGGCTACAATGAGCAGTTCTTC. Its translation: CASSLGSGYNEQFF.

This clone was seen only a few times. The chain joins TRBV10-3 to TRBJ2-5, with D possibly being TRBD1 (6 bases). This CDR3 is 13 amino acids long. CDR1 ENHRY and CDR2 SYGVKD come from the germline V gene. V dropped 10 bases and J dropped 1 base, with 13 bases sitting between them. CDR3 protein: CASHRDTQETQYF. CDR3 bases: TGTGCCAGCCACCGGGACACCCAAGAGACCCAGTACTTC.

This chain uses TRBV5-6 with TRBJ1-1; 7 nucleotides match TRBD1. J gave up 0 bases and V 2 bases, and 7 bases lay outside the gene matches. This CDR3 is built from 16 residues. The germline gives CDR1 SGHDT, CDR2 YYEEEE. The CDR3 region has the DNA TGTGCCAGCAGCTTTGCCGGGACAGAGATGAACACTGAAGCTTTCTTT. Encoded protein: CASSFAGTEMNTEAFF.

This clone was seen a few times. The chain carries TRBV27 and TRBJ2-2, with a tentative D call TRBD1 (6 bases). The CDR3 length is 14 residues. V gave up 4 bases and J gave up 6 bases, with 12 bases separating them. Per germline, CDR1 MNHEY and CDR2 SMNVEV (reference sequence). The CDR3 region has the DNA TGTGCCAGCAGTTCCCAACAGGGCCCCGGGGAGCTGTTTTTT. Its protein is CASSSQQGPGELFF.

The CDR3 DNA is TGTGCCAGCAGCCATACTAGCGGGGGGGCCCATGAGCAGTTCTTC. This translates into CASSHTSGGAHEQFF. This chain links TRBV5-4 with TRBJ2-1; 13 nucleotides align to TRBD2. Per the germline V gene, CDR1 is SGHNT and CDR2 is YYREEE (reference sequence). The ends lost 4 bases at V and 8 bases at J; junction bases unmatched: 6. The CDR3 has 15 residues. The whole variable domain, filled in from reference TRBV5-4 and TRBJ2-1, reads ETGVTQSPTHLIKTRGQQVTLRCSSQSGHNTVSWYQQALGQGPQFIFQYYREEENGRGNFPPRFSGLQFPNYSSELNVNALELDDSALYLCASSHTSGGAHEQFFGPGTRLTVL.

This sequence joins TRBV4-1 and TRBJ2-1; possibly TRBD2 for D (5 bases). Trimming removed 1 base from V and 5 bases from J, with 18 bases in between. The CDR3 has 17 amino acids. The germline V gene has CDR1 MGHRA and CDR2 YSYEKL. CDR3 DNA: TGCGCCAGCAGCCAAGCCTATCTCCAGCGGCCCGACAATGAGCAGTTCTTC. This codes for CASSQAYLQRPDNEQFF.

The rearrangement links TRBV7-2 to TRBJ1-5, with D unresolved. The CDR3 extends over 14 amino acids. CDR1 and CDR2 (germline): SGHTA, FQGNSA. Deletions cut 1 base from V and 5 bases from J, with 9 bases between. CDR3 sequence: CASSLVYGDQPQHF. The CDR3 DNA reads as TGTGCCAGCAGCTTAGTTTATGGAGATCAGCCCCAGCATTTT.

The table lists this clone with many counts. The gene calls are TRBV27 and TRBJ2-7, with 9 bases identical to TRBD2. CDR1 is MNHEY, CDR2 SMNVEV, per germline (reference sequence). J gave up 2 bases and V 4 bases, and 12 bases lay outside the gene matches. The CDR3 consists of 17 residues. For the CDR3, the DNA is TGTGCCAGCAGTTCCGCCCTGTGGCGGGAGGGCCCCTACGAGCAGTACTTC. It is translated as CASSSALWREGPYEQYF.

This sequence joins TRBV6-5 and TRBJ1-4; D not resolved. Germline V CDR1 and CDR2: MNHEY, SVGAGI. The CDR3 is 12 residues long. With 2 bases removed from V and 8 bases from J, the gap between germline ends came to 6 bases. DNA for the CDR3: TGTGCCAGCAGTTACGGAGGCGAAAAACTGTTTTTT. Translated, it gives CASSYGGEKLFF.

V is TRBV7-2 and J is TRBJ2-7; 11 bases are shared with TRBD2. V trimming: 4 bases; J trimming: 1 base; junction bases outside the gene matches: 9. This CDR3 has 17 amino acids. From germline, CDR1 is SGHTA and CDR2 FQGNSA. CDR3: CASSSQPLAGGSYEQYF. DNA for the CDR3: TGTGCCAGCAGCTCCCAGCCTCTAGCGGGAGGTTCCTACGAGCAGTACTTC.

The chain is built from TRBV5-1 and TRBJ2-7; weak D call: TRBD1 (6 bases). With 0 bases removed from V and 5 bases from J, the gap between germline ends came to 12 bases. The CDR3 length is 14 residues. Germline V gene sequence: CDR1 SGHRS, CDR2 YFSETQ. The CDR3 sequence: CASSLGQGINEQYF. For the CDR3, the DNA is TGCGCCAGCAGCTTGGGCCAGGGGATCAACGAGCAGTACTTC.

The chain links TRBV20-1 to TRBJ1-5, with D perhaps matching TRBD1 (6 bases). Trimming took off 6 bases at V and 6 bases at J, with 9 bases between the two ends. Germline V gene lookup returns CDR1 DFQATT and CDR2 SNEGSKA (reference sequence). This CDR3 comprises 11 residues. Here the CDR3 DNA reads TGCAGTGCAGGGGGGGGTCAGCCCCAGCATTTT. It codes for CSAGGGQPQHF.

The J gene is TRBJ1-4, the V gene TRBV5-8, with TRBD1 identical over 7 bases. The CDR3 has 13 amino acids. Trimming at V came to 9 bases and at J to 7 bases, leaving 9 bases not matched to a gene. Germline values: CDR1 SGHTS, CDR2 YDEGEE. CDR3 in amino acids: CATSGTAREKLFF. CDR3 nucleotide sequence: TGTGCCACCTCAGGGACAGCCCGTGAAAAACTGTTTTTT.

The gene calls are TRBV28 and TRBJ2-1; no reliable D call. CDR3 length: 12 residues. Germline V gene lookup returns CDR1 MDHEN and CDR2 SYDVKM. Trimming removed 7 bases at V and 6 bases at J, with 10 bases between. CDR3 residues: CASNRQGNEQFF. The CDR3 coding sequence is TGTGCCAGCAACCGACAAGGCAATGAGCAGTTCTTC.